What follows are 4 T cell receptor beta chains derived from one specimen sequenced in a study of blood T cell repertoires in COVID-19. Using immunoSEQ multiplex PCR, the repertoire was profiled, and TCRdb retains in-frame clones only, with some absent. Among some 130,000 clones listed, over 75% were seen once. Sample: peripheral blood. Receptors originate from a man between 65 and 85 years old with active COVID-19.

The chain recombines TRBV6-6 with TRBJ2-3, with a tentative D call TRBD1 (5 bases). Trimming removed 5 bases at V and 2 bases at J, with 17 bases between. The germline V gene has CDR1 MNHNY and CDR2 SVGAGI (reference sequence). The CDR3 has 16 amino acids. CDR3 in amino acids: CASSPPRDSVTDTQYF. In DNA, the CDR3 is TGTGCCAGCAGTCCGCCCCGTGACAGCGTCACAGATACGCAGTATTTT.

The CDR3 loop reads CASSLSGFYNEQFF. The CDR3 coding sequence is TGTGCCAGCAGCTTAAGCGGCTTCTACAATGAGCAGTTCTTC. This chain uses TRBV7-3 with TRBJ2-1, with no clear D. The CDR3 sequence is 14 residues long. V was clipped by 1 base and J by 3 bases, with 7 bases between them. The V gene's germline CDR1 is SGHTA and CDR2 FQGTGA. The variable domain in full, completed from reference TRBV7-3 and TRBJ2-1, reads GAGVSQTPSNKVTEKGKYVELRCDPISGHTALYWYRQSLGQGPEFLIYFQGTGAADDSGLPNDRFFAVRPEGSVSTLKIQRTERGDSAVYLCASSLSGFYNEQFFGPGTRLTVL.

V is TRBV4-2 and J is TRBJ2-3, with D perhaps matching TRBD2 (7 bases). The ends were cut back, 1 base at V and 0 bases at J, with 11 bases in the middle. The CDR3 is made up of 16 amino acids. From germline, CDR1 is LGHNA and CDR2 YNFKEQ. This CDR3 reads CASSQGGGASTDTQYF. For the CDR3, the DNA is TGTGCCAGCAGCCAAGGAGGGGGGGCTAGCACAGATACGCAGTATTTT.

V is TRBV19 and J is TRBJ2-1; TRBD2 matches at 14 bases. This CDR3 contains 15 residues. With V trimmed by 5 bases and J by 9 bases, 6 bases remained unmatched. The germline V gene encodes CDR1 LNHDA and CDR2 SQIVND (reference sequence). CDR3 bases: TGTGCCAGTAGTCTGGGACTAGCGGGAGACGTTGAGCAGTTCTTC. Protein: CASSLGLAGDVEQFF.